Following are 7 T cell receptor beta chains from one sample sequenced in a study of blood T cell repertoires in COVID-19. Generated by immunoSEQ multiplex PCR, the TCRdb table keeps only in-frame clones and is missing some. The data show about 180,000 clones, 90% to 95% seen once. The sequenced sample consisted of peripheral blood. These receptors came from a man aged 45-60 years with acute or convalescent COVID-19.

The V and J genes are TRBV9 and TRBJ2-5; 8 bases are shared with TRBD1. Germline V gene sequence: CDR1 SGDLS, CDR2 YYNGEE. Losses at the gene ends were 3 bases for V and 5 bases for J; bases not matched to a gene: 9. This CDR3 contains 15 residues. The CDR3 loop reads CASSALDRGGETQYF. In nucleotides, the CDR3 is TGTGCCAGCAGCGCACTAGACAGGGGCGGGGAGACCCAGTACTTC.

The chain employs TRBV11-2 and TRBJ1-6, with a tentative D call TRBD1 (6 bases). The CDR3 length is 15 residues. From germline, CDR1 is SGHAT and CDR2 FQNNGV. V lost 1 base and J lost 7, with 11 bases in between. The CDR3: CASSLVTGWNSPLHF. The CDR3 region has the DNA TGTGCCAGCAGCTTAGTTACAGGGTGGAATTCACCCCTCCACTTT.

The J gene is TRBJ2-1, the V gene TRBV4-3, with 7 bases that match TRBD2. With 4 bases clipped from V and 5 bases from J, the junction kept 11 bases outside the gene matches. Germline loops: CDR1 LGHNA, CDR2 YSLEER. CDR3 size: 16 residues. The CDR3 sequence is CASSLSAGRGHNEQFF. CDR3 DNA: TGCGCCAGCAGCCTCTCCGCGGGGAGGGGACACAATGAGCAGTTCTTC.

The gene calls are TRBV30 and TRBJ2-2; possible D gene TRBD1, 6 bases. This CDR3 is 14 amino acids long. V lost 1 base and J 0 bases, leaving 6 bases between the germline ends. Germline V gene sequence: CDR1 GTSNPN, CDR2 SVGIG (reference sequence). CDR3 protein: CAWSAGANTGELFF. CDR3 sequence (DNA): TGTGCCTGGAGTGCAGGGGCGAACACCGGGGAGCTGTTTTTT.

This chain joins TRBV11-2 and TRBJ2-2; no definite D call. Trimming took off 2 bases at V and 4 bases at J, with 8 bases between the two ends. This CDR3 comprises 14 residues. Germline V lookup: CDR1 SGHAT, CDR2 FQNNGV. The CDR3 DNA is TGTGCCAGCAGCTTATTCCGGAGCACCGGGGAGCTGTTTTTT. It is translated as CASSLFRSTGELFF.

The V call is TRBV9, the J call TRBJ2-2, with a tentative D call TRBD2 (6 bases). Between the trimmed V and J ends, which lost 0 bases and 5 bases, there was a span of 8 bases. Looked up from germline, CDR1 is SGDLS and CDR2 is YYNGEE. The CDR3 consists of 14 residues. CDR3 amino acids: CASSVAGATGELFF. CDR3 DNA sequence: TGTGCCAGCAGCGTAGCGGGAGCGACCGGGGAGCTGTTTTTT.

The chain couples TRBV2 to TRBJ2-5; D ambiguous. Germline V gene sequence: CDR1 SNHLY, CDR2 FYNNEI. CDR3 length equals 13 residues. Trimming pared 4 bases from V and 7 bases from J, leaving 13 bases between. DNA of the CDR3: TGTGCCAGCAGTGTCCCTTCTCTGAGGACCCAGTACTTC. Residues: CASSVPSLRTQYF.